This entry lists 14 T cell receptor beta chains sequenced from one sample in a study of blood T cell repertoires in COVID-19. Data came from immunoSEQ multiplex PCR; TCRdb stores just in-frame clones and leaves some out. This sample carries more than 95,000 clones, approximately 90% of them seen once, and the ten largest clones take 1.8%. The sequencing sample was made of peripheral blood. These receptors all stem from a human donor with active COVID-19. The donor label of this sample is uncertain.

The chain uses TRBV28 and TRBJ1-1, with 7 bases matching TRBD1. V shed 5 bases and J 0 bases; nucleotides not matched to a gene: 3. The CDR3 contains 14 residues. Germline assignment: CDR1 MDHEN and CDR2 SYDVKM. The CDR3 DNA reads as TGTGCCAGCAGTCCAGGGGGGCTGAACACTGAAGCTTTCTTT. Its translation is CASSPGGLNTEAFF.

This rearrangement joins TRBV28 to TRBJ2-7, with 9 bases identical to TRBD2. V was clipped by 7 bases and J by 5 bases; unmatched bases: 12. The CDR3 has 15 amino acids. Germline CDR1 MDHEN, CDR2 SYDVKM. The CDR3 DNA is TGTGCCAGCACGGGCTGGGCTAGCGGGGCCCACGAGCAGTACTTC. This translates into CASTGWASGAHEQYF. Full variable domain (remainder filled in from reference TRBV28 and TRBJ2-7): DVKVTQSSRYLVKRTGEKVFLECVQDMDHENMFWYRQDPGLGLRLIYFSYDVKMKEKGDIPEGYSVSREKKERFSLILESASTNQTSMYLCASTGWASGAHEQYFGPGTRLTVT.

The V and J genes are TRBV4-2 and TRBJ2-3; D possibly corresponds to TRBD2 (5 bases). Germline-derived CDR1 and CDR2 are LGHNA and YNFKEQ. The V end lost 5 bases, the J end lost 1 base, and 7 bases lay between the germline ends. The CDR3 is made up of 13 amino acids. CDR3 nucleotides: TGTGCCAGCAGCTACGGGGGCACAGATACGCAGTATTTT. Its translation is CASSYGGTDTQYF.

The chain recombines TRBV10-3 with TRBJ2-7, with TRBD1 matching 12 bases. J lost 5 bases, V lost 6 bases, and 5 bases had no gene match. This CDR3 contains 14 residues. Germline V lookup: CDR1 ENHRY, CDR2 SYGVKD. CDR3 DNA sequence: TGTGCCATCAGCCCGGGACAGGGGGCTGACGAGCAGTACTTC. This gives the protein CAISPGQGADEQYF.

The V gene is TRBV6-2 or TRBV6-3, the J gene TRBJ2-2; TRBD2 matches 11 bases. CDR1 and CDR2 from the germline V gene are MNHEY and SVGEGT. This CDR3 is built from 18 residues. With 5 bases clipped from V and 0 bases from J, the junction kept 8 bases outside the gene matches. Written as DNA, the CDR3 is TGTGCCAGCAGTAACCTGGGGACTAGCGGAGCGAACACCGGGGAGCTGTTTTTT. Protein: CASSNLGTSGANTGELFF.

Worth noting for this clone: Its ends do not fully match the called genes, so a read error is possible. This chain connects TRBV2 to TRBJ1-2; 10 bases align to TRBD1. The CDR3 consists of 16 residues. Per germline, CDR1 SNHLY and CDR2 FYNNEI. In DNA, the CDR3 is TGTGCCAGCAGCGAAGACAGGGGGCTAGATAGGTATGGCTACACCTTC. It encodes CASSEDRGLDRYGYTF.

V is TRBV6-6 and J is TRBJ1-1, with TRBD1 matching over 9 bases. Unmatched junction bases numbered 6, after V lost 8 bases and J lost 5 bases. Looked up from germline, CDR1 is MNHNY and CDR2 is SVGAGI (reference sequence). The CDR3 is 13 amino acids. The CDR3 DNA reads TGTGCCAGCTTAGACAGGGGGAGTACTGAAGCTTTCTTT. Amino acids: CASLDRGSTEAFF.

This clone was observed a single time. The J gene is TRBJ1-4, the V gene TRBV4-3; TRBD1 matches at 9 bases. V shed 2 bases, J shed 4 bases, and the junction held 8 bases outside the gene matches. The CDR3 covers 17 residues. Germline assignment: CDR1 LGHNA and CDR2 YSLEER. The DNA for the CDR3 is TGCGCCAGCAGCCAAAGCAAGAAGGGACAGGGTAATGAAAAACTGTTTTTT. Translated: CASSQSKKGQGNEKLFF.

The chain uses TRBV18 and TRBJ2-7; D is ambiguous. The V and J ends lost 4 bases and 1 base respectively, with 17 bases between them. The CDR3 extends over 16 amino acids. Per germline, CDR1 KGHSH and CDR2 LQKENI. The CDR3 loop reads CASSLAGRITSYEQYF. CDR3 sequence (DNA): TGTGCCAGCTCACTTGCCGGCAGGATCACTTCCTACGAGCAGTACTTC.

The chain joins TRBV11-2 to TRBJ1-2; perhaps TRBD1 as D (6 bases). Trimming removed 1 base at V and 4 bases at J, with 25 bases between. This CDR3 is 19 amino acids long. Looked up from germline, CDR1 is SGHAT and CDR2 is FQNNGV. The CDR3 sequence is CASSLVFRQVDSTGYGYTF. The CDR3 DNA sequence: TGTGCCAGCAGCTTAGTATTTAGACAGGTCGACTCAACTGGCTATGGCTACACCTTC.

The chain joins TRBV3-1 (or the pseudogene TRBV3-2) to TRBJ2-2; 8 bases match TRBD2. The trim removed 0 bases at V and 4 bases at J, leaving 7 bases unmatched. The germline V gene encodes CDR1 LGHDT and CDR2 YNNKEL (reference sequence). The CDR3 loop spans 17 amino acids. CDR3 loop: CASSQEDERGFTGELFF. In DNA, the CDR3 is TGTGCCAGCAGCCAAGAAGACGAGCGGGGGTTCACCGGGGAGCTGTTTTTT.

The CDR3 sequence is CASSQDPYQPQHF. The CDR3 nucleotides are TGCGCCAGCAGCCAAGATCCCTATCAGCCCCAGCATTTT. The V call is TRBV4-3, the J call TRBJ1-5; D remains ambiguous. CDR3 length: 13 residues. Trimming cost V 0 bases and J 5 bases, with 5 bases left between them. CDR1 is LGHNA, CDR2 YSLEER, per germline.

The chain is built from TRBV7-2 and TRBJ2-2; TRBD2 matches at 15 bases. J gave up 5 bases and V 5 bases, and 6 bases lay outside the gene matches. Germline values: CDR1 SGHTA, CDR2 FQGNSA. The CDR3 sequence is 17 residues long. The CDR3 DNA reads as TGTGCCAGCAGCAAGGGACTAGCGGGGGGTCCAACCGGGGAGCTGTTTTTT. Encoded protein: CASSKGLAGGPTGELFF.

The chain has TRBV11-2 and TRBJ1-4, with TRBD1 matching over 8 bases. Germline CDR1 is SGHAT and CDR2 is FQNNGV. Trimming cost V 5 bases and J 3 bases; bases outside gene matches: 2. The CDR3 covers 14 residues. The CDR3 loop is CASSVTGANEKLFF. CDR3 DNA sequence: TGTGCCAGCAGCGTGACAGGGGCTAATGAAAAACTGTTTTTT.